This T cell receptor beta chain was observed in a study of OX40 agonist ivuxolimab in advanced cancers. Study-level background: Prior anti-PD-1, anti-PD-L1 or anti-CTLA-4 therapy did not bar entry, and approximately 40% had some.

Individuals having autoimmune disease history or systemic immunosuppression were not enrolled. Some clones are missing from TCRdb's copy, which holds only in-frame ones; the method was immunoSEQ multiplex PCR. The sample has under 85,000 clones, around 87% seen once; the top ten hold under 3%. In germline, CDR1 is SGDLS, CDR2 YYNGEE. The CDR3 covers 15 residues. The ends lost 2 bases at V and 5 bases at J; junction bases unmatched: 7. Findings and caveats of the study: The specificity for antigen of the expanded peripheral T cells was not determined. Some of the nonresponding patients also showed low levels of normalized T-cell clonal expansion.

In the case of this clone: Its antigen remains unidentified.

The specimen comprised CD4+ or CD8+ T cells sorted from blood, sampled in a trial of the OX40 agonist ivuxolimab. This chain connects TRBV9 to TRBJ1-5; 7 positions agree with TRBD1. This receptor was taken from an adult with an advanced solid tumor such as melanoma, head and neck, liver or kidney cancer. This CDR3 is CASSVGGQVDQPQHF. In DNA, the CDR3 is TGTGCCAGCAGCGTGGGAGGACAGGTGGATCAGCCCCAGCATTTT.